The following is a TCR beta chain sequence with its context. Its matching antigen is unknown. Germline CDR1 and CDR2: MDHEN and SYDVKM. The germline V and J ends were trimmed by 4 bases and 0 bases, with 13 bases remaining between them. The CDR3 totals 17 residues. This sample stems from a study of T cell repertoires in cytomegalovirus infection. Study-wide background: An indication of both CMV infection and matching HLA type came from public TCR beta signatures. Overall study results and limits: Summed frequency of public TCR beta families distinguished CMV carriers with the relevant HLA. Ex vivo responses were dominated by HLA-C-restricted CMV-specific TCR beta clonotypes.

MiXCR, run by TCRdb on the reads, gives a single entry per CDR3 protein. The sample contains around 170,000 distinct CDR3 sequences, about a sixth of which appear only once. Sample: CD8+ T cells from PBMCs. The chain uses TRBV28 and TRBJ2-6; possibly TRBD1 or TRBD2 for D (5 bases each). This TCR was recovered from a human donor in good health (CMV status not recorded). Some clones in this sample may be carry-over from other donors' samples. The CDR3 bases are TGTGCCAGCAGTTATGAGGGGCGGACCTCTGGGGCCAACGTCCTGACTTTC. Translation gives CASSYEGRTSGANVLTF.